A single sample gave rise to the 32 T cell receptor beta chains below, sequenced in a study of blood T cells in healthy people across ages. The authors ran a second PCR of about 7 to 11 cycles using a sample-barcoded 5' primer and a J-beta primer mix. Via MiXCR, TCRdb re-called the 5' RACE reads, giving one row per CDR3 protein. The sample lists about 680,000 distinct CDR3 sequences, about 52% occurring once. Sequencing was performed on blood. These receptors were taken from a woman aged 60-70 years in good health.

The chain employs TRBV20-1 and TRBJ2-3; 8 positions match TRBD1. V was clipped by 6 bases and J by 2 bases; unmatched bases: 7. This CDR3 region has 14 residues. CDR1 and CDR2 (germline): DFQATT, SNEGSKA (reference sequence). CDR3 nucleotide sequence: TGCAGTGCCGCGACAGGGGTGGTCACAGATACGCAGTATTTT. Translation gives CSAATGVVTDTQYF.

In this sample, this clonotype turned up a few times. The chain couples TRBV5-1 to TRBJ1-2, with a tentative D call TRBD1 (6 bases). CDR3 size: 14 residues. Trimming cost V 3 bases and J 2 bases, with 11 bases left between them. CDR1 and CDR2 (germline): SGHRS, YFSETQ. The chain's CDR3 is CASSSGGQNYGYTF. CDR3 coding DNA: TGCGCCAGCAGCTCGGGAGGACAGAACTATGGCTACACCTTC.

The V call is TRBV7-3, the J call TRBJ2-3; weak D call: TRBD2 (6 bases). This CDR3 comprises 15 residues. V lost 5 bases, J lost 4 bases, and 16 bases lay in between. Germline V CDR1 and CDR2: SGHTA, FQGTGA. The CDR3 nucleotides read TGTGCCAGCAGCCGCGGGGCGATATCGGCAGATACGCAGTATTTT. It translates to CASSRGAISADTQYF.

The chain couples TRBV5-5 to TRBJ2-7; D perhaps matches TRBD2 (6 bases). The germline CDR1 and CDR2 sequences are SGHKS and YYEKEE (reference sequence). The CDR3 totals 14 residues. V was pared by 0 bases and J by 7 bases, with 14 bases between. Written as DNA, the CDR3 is TGTGCCAGCAGCTTGGACCAGGACTACAATGAGCAGTACTTC. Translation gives CASSLDQDYNEQYF. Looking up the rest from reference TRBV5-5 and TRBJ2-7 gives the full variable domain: DAGVTQSPTHLIKTRGQQVTLRCSPISGHKSVSWYQQVLGQGPQFIFQYYEKEERGRGNFPDRFSARQFPNYSSELNVNALLLGDSALYLCASSLDQDYNEQYFGPGTRLTVT.

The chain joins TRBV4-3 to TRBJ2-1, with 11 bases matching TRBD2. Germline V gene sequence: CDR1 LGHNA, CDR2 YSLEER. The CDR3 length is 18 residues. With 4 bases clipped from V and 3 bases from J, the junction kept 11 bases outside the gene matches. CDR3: CASSPNPGLAVVYNEQFF. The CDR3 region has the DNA TGCGCCAGCAGCCCTAACCCGGGACTAGCGGTCGTCTACAATGAGCAGTTCTTC.

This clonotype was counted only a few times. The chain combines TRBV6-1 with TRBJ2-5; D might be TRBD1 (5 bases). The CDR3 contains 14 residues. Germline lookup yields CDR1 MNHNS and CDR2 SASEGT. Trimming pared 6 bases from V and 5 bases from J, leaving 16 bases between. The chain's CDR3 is CASRTGGARETQYF. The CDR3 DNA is TGTGCCAGCAGAACCGGTGGGGCGAGGGAGACCCAGTACTTC.

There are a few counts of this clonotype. In nucleotides, the CDR3 is TGCGCCAGCAGCTTGCACCCAGGTGCTGGGGGCTACAATGAGCAGTTCTTC. Its translation: CASSLHPGAGGYNEQFF. J is TRBJ2-1 and V is TRBV5-1; D may correspond to TRBD1 or TRBD2 (5 bases each). CDR3 length: 17 residues. From germline, CDR1 is SGHRS and CDR2 YFSETQ. V was trimmed by 1 base and J by 3 bases, leaving 17 bases between them.

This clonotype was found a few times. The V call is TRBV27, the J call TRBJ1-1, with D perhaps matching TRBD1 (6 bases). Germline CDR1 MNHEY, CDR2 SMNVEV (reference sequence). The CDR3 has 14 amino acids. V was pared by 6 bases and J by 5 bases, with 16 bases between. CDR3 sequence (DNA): TGTGCCAGCAGCCTTACATCAGGGGAGACTGAAGCTTTCTTT. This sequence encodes CASSLTSGETEAFF.

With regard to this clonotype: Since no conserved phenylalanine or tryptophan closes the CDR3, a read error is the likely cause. CDR3 sequence: CVSTPRNGGWDQPQHL. In DNA, the CDR3 is TGTGTCAGTACGCCACGGAACGGAGGGTGGGATCAGCCCCAGCATTTA. This chain uses TRBV28 with TRBJ1-5; D gene ambiguous. Germline V gene sequence: CDR1 MDHEN, CDR2 SYDVKM. The CDR3 extends over 16 amino acids.

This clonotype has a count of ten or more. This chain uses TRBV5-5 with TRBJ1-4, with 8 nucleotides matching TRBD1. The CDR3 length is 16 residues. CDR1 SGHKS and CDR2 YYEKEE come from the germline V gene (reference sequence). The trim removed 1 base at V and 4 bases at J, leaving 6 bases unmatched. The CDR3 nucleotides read TGTGCCAGCAGCTTGAAAGGGACAGGCTTTAATGAAAAACTGTTTTTT. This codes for CASSLKGTGFNEKLFF.

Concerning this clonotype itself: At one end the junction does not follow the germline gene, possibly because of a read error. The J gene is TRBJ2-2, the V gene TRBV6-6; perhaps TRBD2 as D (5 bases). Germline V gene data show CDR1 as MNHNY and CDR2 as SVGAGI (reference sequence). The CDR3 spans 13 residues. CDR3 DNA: TGTGCCAGTCGTTTCCGGGGAACCGGGGAGTTGTTTTTT. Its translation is CASRFRGTGELFF.

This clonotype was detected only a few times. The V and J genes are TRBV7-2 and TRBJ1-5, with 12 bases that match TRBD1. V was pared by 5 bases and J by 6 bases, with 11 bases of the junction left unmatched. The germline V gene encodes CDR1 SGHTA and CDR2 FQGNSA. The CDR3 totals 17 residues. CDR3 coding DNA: TGTGCCAGCAGCCTGGGGACAGGGGGCTACGGGGGTCAGCCCCAGCATTTT. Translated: CASSLGTGGYGGQPQHF.

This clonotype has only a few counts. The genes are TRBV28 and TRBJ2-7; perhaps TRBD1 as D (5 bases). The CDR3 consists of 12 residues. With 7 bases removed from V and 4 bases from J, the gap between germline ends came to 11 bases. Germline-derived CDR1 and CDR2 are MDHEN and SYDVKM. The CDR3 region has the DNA TGTGCCAGCACCAAGGGGCTATACGAGCAGTACTTC. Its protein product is CASTKGLYEQYF.

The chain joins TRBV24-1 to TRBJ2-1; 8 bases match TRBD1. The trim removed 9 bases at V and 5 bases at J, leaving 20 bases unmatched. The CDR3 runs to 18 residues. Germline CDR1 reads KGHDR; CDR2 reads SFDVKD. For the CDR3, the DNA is TGTGCCACCGGAGGAGACAGGGGATGGTCCAAGGGGAACAATGAGCAGTTCTTC. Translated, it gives CATGGDRGWSKGNNEQFF.

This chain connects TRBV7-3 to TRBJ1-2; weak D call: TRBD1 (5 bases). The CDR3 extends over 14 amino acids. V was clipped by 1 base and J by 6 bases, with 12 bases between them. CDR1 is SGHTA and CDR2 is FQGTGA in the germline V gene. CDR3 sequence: CASSLRGDRNGYTF. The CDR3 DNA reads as TGTGCCAGCAGCTTAAGAGGGGACCGAAATGGCTACACCTTC.

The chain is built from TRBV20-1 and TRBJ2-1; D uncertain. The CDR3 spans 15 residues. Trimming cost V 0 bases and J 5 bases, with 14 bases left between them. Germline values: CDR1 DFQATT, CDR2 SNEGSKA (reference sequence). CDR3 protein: CSARDEALGNNEQFF. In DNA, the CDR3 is TGCAGTGCTAGAGATGAAGCGCTAGGGAACAATGAGCAGTTCTTC.

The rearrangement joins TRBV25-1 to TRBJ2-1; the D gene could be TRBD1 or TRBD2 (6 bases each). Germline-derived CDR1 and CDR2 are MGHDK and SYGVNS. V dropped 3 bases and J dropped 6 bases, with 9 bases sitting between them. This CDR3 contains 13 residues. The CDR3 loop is CASSDRGLNEQFF. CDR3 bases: TGTGCCAGCAGTGATCGGGGGCTCAATGAGCAGTTCTTC.

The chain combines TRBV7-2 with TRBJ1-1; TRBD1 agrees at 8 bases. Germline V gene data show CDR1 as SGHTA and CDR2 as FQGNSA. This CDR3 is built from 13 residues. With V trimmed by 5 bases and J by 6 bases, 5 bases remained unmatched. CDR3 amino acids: CASSVDRVAEAFF. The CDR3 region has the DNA TGTGCCAGCAGCGTGGACAGGGTCGCTGAAGCTTTCTTT.

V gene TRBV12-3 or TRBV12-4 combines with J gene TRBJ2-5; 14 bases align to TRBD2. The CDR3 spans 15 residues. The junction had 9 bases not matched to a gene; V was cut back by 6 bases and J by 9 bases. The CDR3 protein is CASSNRTSGRQAQYF. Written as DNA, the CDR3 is TGTGCCAGCAGCAACCGGACTAGCGGGAGGCAGGCCCAGTACTTC.

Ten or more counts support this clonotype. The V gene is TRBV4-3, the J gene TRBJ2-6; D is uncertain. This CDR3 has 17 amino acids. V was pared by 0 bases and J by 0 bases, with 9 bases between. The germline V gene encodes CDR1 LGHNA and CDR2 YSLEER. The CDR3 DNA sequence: TGCGCCAGCAGCCAAGAGACGCCGCACTCTGGGGCCAACGTCCTGACTTTC. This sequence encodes CASSQETPHSGANVLTF.

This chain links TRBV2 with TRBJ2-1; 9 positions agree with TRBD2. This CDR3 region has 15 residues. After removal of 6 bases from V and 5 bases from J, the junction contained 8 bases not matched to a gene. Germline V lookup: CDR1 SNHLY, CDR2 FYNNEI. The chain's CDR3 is CASRSVEREDNEQFF. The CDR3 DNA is TGTGCCAGCAGGTCAGTCGAGCGGGAGGACAATGAGCAGTTCTTC. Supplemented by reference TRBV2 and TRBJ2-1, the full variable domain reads EPEVTQTPSHQVTQMGQEVILRCVPISNHLYFYWYRQILGQKVEFLVSFYNNEISEKSEIFDDQFSVERPDGSNFTLKIRSTKLEDSAMYFCASRSVEREDNEQFFGPGTRLTVL.

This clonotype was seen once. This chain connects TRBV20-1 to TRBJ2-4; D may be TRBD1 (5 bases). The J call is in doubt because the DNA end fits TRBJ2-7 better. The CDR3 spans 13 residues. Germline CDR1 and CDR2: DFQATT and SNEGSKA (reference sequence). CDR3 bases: TGCAGTGCTAAGGGGCCCCTGGACCACGAGCAGTACTTC. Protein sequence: CSAKGPLDHEQYF.

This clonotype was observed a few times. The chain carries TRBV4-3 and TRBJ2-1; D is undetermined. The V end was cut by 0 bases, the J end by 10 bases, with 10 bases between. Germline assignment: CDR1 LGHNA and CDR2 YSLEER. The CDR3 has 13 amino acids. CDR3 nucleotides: TGCGCCAGCAGCCAAGAATTTCAAAGGGAGCAGTTCTTC. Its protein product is CASSQEFQREQFF.

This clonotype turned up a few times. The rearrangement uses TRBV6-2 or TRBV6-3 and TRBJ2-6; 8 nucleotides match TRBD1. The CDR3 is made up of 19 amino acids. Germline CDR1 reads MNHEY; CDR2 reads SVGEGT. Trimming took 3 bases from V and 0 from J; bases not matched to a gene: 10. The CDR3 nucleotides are TGTGCCAGCAGTTATAACTCCCGGGACAGGCGCTCTGGGGCCAACGTCCTGACTTTC. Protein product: CASSYNSRDRRSGANVLTF.

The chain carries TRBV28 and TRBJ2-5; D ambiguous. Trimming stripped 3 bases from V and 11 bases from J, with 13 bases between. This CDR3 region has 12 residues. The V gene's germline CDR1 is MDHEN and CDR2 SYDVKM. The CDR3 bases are TGTGCCAGCAGTTTGTTGGCCGACCAGCAGTACTTC. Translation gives CASSLLADQQYF.

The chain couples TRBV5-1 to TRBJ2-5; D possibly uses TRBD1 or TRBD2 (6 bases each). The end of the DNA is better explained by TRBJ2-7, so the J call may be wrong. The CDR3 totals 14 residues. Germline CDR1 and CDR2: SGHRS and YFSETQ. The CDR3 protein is CASSRGQAYYEQYF. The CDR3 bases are TGCGCCAGCAGCCGGGGGCAGGCGTACTACGAGCAGTACTTC.

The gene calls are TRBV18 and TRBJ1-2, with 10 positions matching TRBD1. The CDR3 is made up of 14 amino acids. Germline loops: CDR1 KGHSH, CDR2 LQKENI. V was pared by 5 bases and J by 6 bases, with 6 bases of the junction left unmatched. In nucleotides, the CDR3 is TGTGCCAGCTCAATAGGGACAGGGGAGCATGGCTACACCTTC. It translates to CASSIGTGEHGYTF. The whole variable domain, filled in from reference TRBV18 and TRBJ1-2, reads NAGVMQNPRHLVRRRGQEARLRCSPMKGHSHVYWYRQLPEEGLKFMVYLQKENIIDESGMPKERFSAEFPKEGPSILRIQQVVRGDSAAYFCASSIGTGEHGYTFGSGTRLTVV.

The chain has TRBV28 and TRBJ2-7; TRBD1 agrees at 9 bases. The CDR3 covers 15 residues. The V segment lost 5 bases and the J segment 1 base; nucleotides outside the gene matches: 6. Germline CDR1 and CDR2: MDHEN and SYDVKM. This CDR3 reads CASSPWTGVSYEQYF. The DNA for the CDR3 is TGTGCCAGCAGTCCATGGACAGGGGTTTCCTACGAGCAGTACTTC. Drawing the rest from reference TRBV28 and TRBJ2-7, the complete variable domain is DVKVTQSSRYLVKRTGEKVFLECVQDMDHENMFWYRQDPGLGLRLIYFSYDVKMKEKGDIPEGYSVSREKKERFSLILESASTNQTSMYLCASSPWTGVSYEQYFGPGTRLTVT.

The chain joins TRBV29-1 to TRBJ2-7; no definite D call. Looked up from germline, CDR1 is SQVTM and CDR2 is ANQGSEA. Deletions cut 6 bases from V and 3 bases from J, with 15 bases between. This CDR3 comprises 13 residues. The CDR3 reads CSVRVSLDYEQYF. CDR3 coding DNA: TGCAGCGTCCGAGTGAGCCTTGACTACGAGCAGTACTTC.

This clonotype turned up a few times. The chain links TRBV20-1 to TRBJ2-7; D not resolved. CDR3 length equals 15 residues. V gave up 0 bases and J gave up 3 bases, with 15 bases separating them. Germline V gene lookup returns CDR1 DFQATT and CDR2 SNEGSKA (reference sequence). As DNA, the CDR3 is TGCAGTGCTAGAGATCCGGCTAGTGGGATCTACGAGCAGTACTTC. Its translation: CSARDPASGIYEQYF.

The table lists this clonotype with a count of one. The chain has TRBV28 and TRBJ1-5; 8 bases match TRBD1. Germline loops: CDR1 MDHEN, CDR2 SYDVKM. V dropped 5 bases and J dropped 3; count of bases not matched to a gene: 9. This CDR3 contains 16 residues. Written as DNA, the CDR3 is TGTGCCAGCAGTGACAGGGGCAGAGTGGACAATCAGCCCCAGCATTTT. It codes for CASSDRGRVDNQPQHF. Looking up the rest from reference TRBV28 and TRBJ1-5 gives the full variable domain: DVKVTQSSRYLVKRTGEKVFLECVQDMDHENMFWYRQDPGLGLRLIYFSYDVKMKEKGDIPEGYSVSREKKERFSLILESASTNQTSMYLCASSDRGRVDNQPQHFGDGTRLSIL.

DNA of the CDR3: TGTGCCAGCAGTTTAGGGTCCTCCTGGAGCTACGAGCAGTACTTC. Amino acids: CASSLGSSWSYEQYF. This rearrangement joins TRBV28 to TRBJ2-7; D gene ambiguous. The CDR3 loop spans 15 amino acids. In germline, CDR1 is MDHEN, CDR2 SYDVKM. V lost 2 bases and J lost 3, with 14 bases in between.